The 5 T cell receptor beta chains below were found in one sample sequenced in a study of preoperative IRX-2 immunotherapy in early breast cancer. Only in-frame clones appear in the TCRdb table, and some are missing; sequencing was by immunoSEQ multiplex PCR. This table holds around 95,000 clones, roughly 85% found once. This sample's treatment: preoperative locoregional IRX-2 cytokine immunotherapy. Sequencing was performed on tumor tissue, taken after IRX-2 immunotherapy. The receptors here all came from a human donor with breast cancer.

This clone ranks as medium-sized. The V and J genes are TRBV6-8 and TRBJ1-1; D uncertain. The CDR3 length is 15 residues. V was clipped by 2 bases and J by 0 bases, with 10 bases between them. The V gene's germline CDR1 is MNHGY and CDR2 SAAAGT. The CDR3 nucleotides are TGTGCCAGCAGTTACAGCCTGCTTTTGAACACTGAAGCTTTCTTT. Amino acid sequence: CASSYSLLLNTEAFF.

The chain joins TRBV14 to TRBJ2-7; D ambiguous. Germline V gene sequence: CDR1 SGHDN, CDR2 FVKESK. This CDR3 contains 14 residues. Trimming stripped 2 bases from V and 3 bases from J, with 11 bases between. CDR3 bases: TGTGCCAGCAGCCAACTAAAGTTTCGCTACGAGCAGTACTTC. Protein product: CASSQLKFRYEQYF.

The rearrangement links TRBV2 to TRBJ1-1; a weak D match, TRBD1 (5 bases). The length of the CDR3 is 13 residues. Germline V gene data show CDR1 as SNHLY and CDR2 as FYNNEI. The ends were cut back, 9 bases at V and 1 base at J, with 12 bases in the middle. CDR3 DNA: TGTGCCAGTAGCTTTGGACAGAACACTGAAGCTTTCTTT. Amino acid sequence: CASSFGQNTEAFF.

This chain uses TRBV7-8 with TRBJ2-3; perhaps TRBD2 as D (6 bases). Germline loops: CDR1 SGHVS, CDR2 FQNEAQ. The CDR3 has 15 residues. Trimming took 5 bases from V and 1 from J, leaving 13 bases between them. The chain's CDR3 is CASSRRPGGTDTQYF. CDR3 nucleotides: TGTGCCAGCAGCCGACGACCGGGGGGCACAGATACGCAGTATTTT. Together with reference TRBV7-8 and TRBJ2-3, the CDR3 gives the full variable domain: GAGVSQSPRYKVAKRGQDVALRCDPISGHVSLFWYQQALGQGPEFLTYFQNEAQLDKSGLPSDRFFAERPEGSVSTLKIQRTQQEDSAVYLCASSRRPGGTDTQYFGPGTRLTVL.

Details on this clone: This sample also contains other DNA sequences that code for the same CDR3. The chain carries TRBV5-1 and TRBJ1-3; D is possibly TRBD1 (5 bases). Looked up from germline, CDR1 is SGHRS and CDR2 is YFSETQ. The CDR3 sequence is 15 residues long. Trimming shortened V by 4 bases and J by 0 bases, and 11 bases separated the two germline ends. CDR3 region: CASSPEGSSGNTIYF. CDR3 sequence (DNA): TGCGCCAGCAGCCCTGAGGGGAGCTCTGGAAACACCATATATTTT.